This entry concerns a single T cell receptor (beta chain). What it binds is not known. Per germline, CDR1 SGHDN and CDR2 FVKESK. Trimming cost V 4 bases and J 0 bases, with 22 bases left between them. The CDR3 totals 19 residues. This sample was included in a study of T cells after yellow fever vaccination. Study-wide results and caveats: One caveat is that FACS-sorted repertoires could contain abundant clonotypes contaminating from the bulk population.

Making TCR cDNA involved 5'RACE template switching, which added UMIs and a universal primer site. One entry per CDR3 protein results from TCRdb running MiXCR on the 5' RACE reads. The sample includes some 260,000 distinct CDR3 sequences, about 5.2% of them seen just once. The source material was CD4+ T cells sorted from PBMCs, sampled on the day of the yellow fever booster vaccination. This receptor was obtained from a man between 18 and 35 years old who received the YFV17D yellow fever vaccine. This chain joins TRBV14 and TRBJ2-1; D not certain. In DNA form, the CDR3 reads TGTGCCAGCAGCCCCACCCGAATAGGGAATCTTCTCTCCTACAATGAGCAGTTCTTC. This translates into CASSPTRIGNLLSYNEQFF. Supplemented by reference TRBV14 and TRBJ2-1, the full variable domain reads EAGVTQFPSHSVIEKGQTVTLRCDPISGHDNLYWYRRVMGKEIKFLLHFVKESKQDESGMPNNRFLAERTGGTYSTLKVQPAELEDSGVYFCASSPTRIGNLLSYNEQFFGPGTRLTVL.